This is a list of T cell receptor beta chains from one sample in a study of control samples from healthy donors and cancer patients. Using immunoSEQ multiplex PCR, the repertoire was profiled, and TCRdb retains in-frame clones only, with some absent. The table lists about 2,000 clones, roughly four fifths of them singletons. The sample was formalin-fixed, paraffin-embedded tissue. The receptors here all came from a female donor with lung cancer. The CDR3 runs from the conserved cysteine through the conserved F or W. The D gene is left open where the match is weak. Size tells how often a clone was seen (once, few, many) or the class of an expanded clone, and some rows leave it out.

D gene,V gene,clone size,J gene,CDR3 protein,CDR3 DNA
TRBD2,TRBV7-2,-,TRBJ2-1,CASSSPYQEAGDEQFF,TGTGCCAGCAGCTCACCCTATCAGGAAGCGGGAGATGAGCAGTTCTTC
-,TRBV19,-,TRBJ2-7,CASSMFTGPTYEQYF,TGTGCCAGTAGTATGTTCACCGGACCTACCTACGAGCAGTACTTC
TRBD1,TRBV5-6,-,TRBJ2-7,CASSFAIDRDSYEQYF,TGTGCCAGCAGCTTCGCAATCGACAGGGATTCCTACGAGCAGTACTTC
-,TRBV7-2,-,TRBJ1-2,CASSLSSGDGYTF,TGTGCCAGCAGCTTATCATCGGGGGATGGCTACACCTTC
-,TRBV7-8,-,TRBJ2-5,CASSPGATGYETQYF,TGTGCCAGCAGCCCGGGGGCGACAGGGTATGAGACCCAGTACTTC
TRBD2,TRBV9,-,TRBJ2-3,CASSVGMAGGTDTQYF,TGTGCCAGCAGCGTAGGAATGGCGGGGGGCACAGATACGCAGTATTTT
-,TRBV28,-,TRBJ1-4,CASSLIGVNEKLFF,TGTGCCAGCAGTTTAATAGGGGTTAATGAAAAACTGTTTTTT
TRBD1,TRBV5-4,-,TRBJ1-2,CASSFLGTGYGYTF,TGTGCCAGCAGCTTTTTAGGGACAGGGTATGGCTACACCTTC
-,TRBV3-1/TRBV3-2,-,TRBJ2-3,CASSLDLGLSTDTQYF,TGTGCCAGCAGCCTAGATCTCGGGCTGAGCACAGATACGCAGTATTTT
TRBD2,TRBV28,few,TRBJ2-1,CASSSQREDSYNEQFF,TGTGCCAGCAGTTCGCAGCGGGAGGATTCCTACAATGAGCAGTTCTTC
-,TRBV11-2,-,TRBJ2-3,CASSRAVQYTDTQYF,TGTGCCAGCAGCCGGGCGGTGCAATACACAGATACGCAGTATTTT
-,TRBV7-3,-,TRBJ2-3,CASSLTGVGDTQYF,TGTGCCAGCAGCTTAACAGGAGTGGGAGATACGCAGTATTTT
-,TRBV24-1,-,TRBJ2-5,CATRQDDRQTQYF,TGTGCCACCAGACAGGACGATCGACAGACCCAGTACTTC
-,TRBV13,-,TRBJ1-1,CASSLGRGEAFF,TGTGCCAGCAGCCTGGGACGGGGTGAAGCTTTCTTT
TRBD1,TRBV28,-,TRBJ1-2,CASDRGDQVSRGYTF,TGTGCCAGCGACAGGGGTGATCAGGTTTCGCGTGGCTACACCTTC
TRBD1,TRBV28,-,TRBJ1-2,CASGDWDRTANYGYTF,TGTGCCAGCGGAGACTGGGACAGGACTGCTAACTATGGCTACACCTTC
-,TRBV28,-,TRBJ2-7,CASGRVRDYEQYF,TGTGCCAGCGGAAGGGTCCGGGACTACGAGCAGTACTTC
TRBD1,TRBV7-2,few,TRBJ2-5,CASQLLRDRAGVQETQYF,TGTGCCAGCCAGCTTCTAAGGGACAGGGCAGGGGTCCAAGAGACCCAGTACTTC
TRBD2,TRBV24-1,-,TRBJ2-5,CATSDSRLAGETQYF,TGTGCCACCAGTGATTCCCGACTAGCGGGAGAGACCCAGTACTTC
-,TRBV28,-,TRBJ1-5,CASSFSDGSNQPQHF,TGTGCCAGCAGTTTCTCTGACGGTAGCAATCAGCCCCAGCATTTT
-,TRBV2,-,TRBJ1-2,CAISGPVNDGYTF,TGTGCCATCAGTGGGCCGGTAAATGACGGCTACACCTTC
TRBD1,TRBV5-4,few,TRBJ1-2,CASSTSTGEGGYTF,TGTGCCAGCAGCACTTCAACAGGGGAAGGTGGCTACACCTTC
TRBD2,TRBV6-4,-,TRBJ2-2,CASSESSGRAGELFF,TGTGCCAGCAGTGAATCAAGCGGGAGAGCCGGGGAGCTGTTTTTT
-,TRBV24-1,-,TRBJ2-7,CATTRRGREQYF,TGTGCCACCACAAGGAGGGGCCGGGAGCAGTACTTC
TRBD1,TRBV18,-,TRBJ2-7,CASSPRGQDYEQYF,TGTGCCAGCTCACCAAGGGGACAGGACTACGAGCAGTACTTC
-,TRBV20-1,-,TRBJ2-5,CSASTRDWKETQYF,TGCAGTGCTAGTACCCGTGACTGGAAAGAGACCCAGTACTTC
TRBD2,TRBV7-8,-,TRBJ2-3,CASSPLRLAGYTDTQYF,TGTGCCAGCAGCCCACTCCGGCTAGCGGGTTACACAGATACGCAGTATTTT
-,TRBV28,-,TRBJ2-2,CASSLVPLGELFF,TGTGCCAGCAGTTTAGTCCCCCTAGGGGAGCTGTTTTTT
-,TRBV2,-,TRBJ1-6,CASHLMGRDVYNSPLHF,TGTGCCAGCCATCTAATGGGCAGGGACGTTTATAATTCACCCCTCCACTTT
-,TRBV6-5,-,TRBJ2-5,CASSPTSTETQYF,TGTGCCAGCAGTCCTACTTCAACAGAGACCCAGTACTTC
-,TRBV7-6,once,TRBJ2-1,CASSLYGVSSYNEQFF,TGTGCCAGCAGCTTATACGGGGTAAGCTCCTACAATGAGCAGTTCTTC
-,TRBV7-9,-,TRBJ1-4,CASSHSPNHNEKLFF,TGTGCCAGCAGCCACAGTCCCAATCATAATGAAAAACTGTTTTTT
TRBD2,TRBV5-4,few,TRBJ2-2,CASSLGWSGSIGELFF,TGTGCCAGCAGCTTGGGGTGGAGCGGGAGTATCGGGGAGCTGTTTTTT
-,TRBV3-1/TRBV3-2,few,TRBJ2-1,CASRLGLSNEQFF,TGTGCCAGCAGGTTAGGACTGTCCAATGAGCAGTTCTTC
TRBD1,TRBV4-1,-,TRBJ1-2,CASSQAGGDYGYTF,TGCGCCAGCAGCCAAGCAGGGGGTGACTATGGCTACACCTTC
-,TRBV2,-,TRBJ1-4,CASSEARGMYLF,TGTGCCAGCAGTGAAGCTCGAGGAATGTACCTTTTT
-,TRBV20-1,-,TRBJ2-5,CSASTETRQETQYF,TGCAGTGCTAGTACAGAAACCCGCCAAGAGACCCAGTACTTC
-,TRBV11-3,-,TRBJ2-5,CASSLERETQYF,TGTGCCAGCAGCTTAGAAAGGGAGACCCAGTACTTC
-,TRBV13,few,TRBJ2-5,CASSFSDGEETQYF,TGTGCCAGCAGCTTCTCTGACGGTGAAGAGACCCAGTACTTC
-,TRBV13,few,TRBJ2-1,CASTPWGDNEQFF,TGTGCCAGCACCCCATGGGGGGACAATGAGCAGTTCTTC